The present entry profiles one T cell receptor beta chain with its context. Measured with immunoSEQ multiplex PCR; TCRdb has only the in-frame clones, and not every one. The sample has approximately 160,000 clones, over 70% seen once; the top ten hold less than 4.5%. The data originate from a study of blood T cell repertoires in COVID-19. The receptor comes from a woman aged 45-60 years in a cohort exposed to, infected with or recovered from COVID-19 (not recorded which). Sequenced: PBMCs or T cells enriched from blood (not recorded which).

The CDR3, as DNA: TGTGCCATCAGTGAGAGAAGCGGGACGTCCAAAAACATTCAGTACTTC. This sequence encodes CAISERSGTSKNIQYF. The chain is built from TRBV10-3 and TRBJ2-4; 7 bases are a match to TRBD2. This CDR3 spans 16 amino acids. J lost 2 bases, V lost 2 bases, and 6 bases had no gene match. Germline lookup yields CDR1 ENHRY and CDR2 SYGVKD.